This TCR beta chain was observed in a study of T cell repertoires in cytomegalovirus infection. Study background: TCR beta signatures that were public indicated CMV infection and matching HLA type. Study-wide results and caveats: The cumulative frequency of public TCR beta families identified carriers of CMV plus the relevant HLA. HLA-C-restricted CMV-specific TCR beta clonotypes prevailed in the ex vivo response.

About this clonotype itself: Antigen: not known.

TCRdb independently ran MiXCR on the reads; one entry per CDR3 protein. The sample consists of about 890,000 distinct CDR3 sequences, approximately 32% of them appearing once. This CDR3 is 12 amino acids long. Trimming cost V 7 bases and J 2 bases, with 8 bases left between them. Germline CDR1 and CDR2: MNHEY and SVGAGI. The receptor was derived from a human donor in good health (CMV status not recorded). Some clones in this sample may be carry-over from other donors' samples. The gene calls are TRBV6-5 and TRBJ1-1; a weak D match, TRBD1 (5 bases). The sample consisted of cultured CD8+ T cells from PBMCs, taken from culture after CMV antigen stimulation. The CDR3 bases are TGTGCCAGCACAGGGAGCAACACTGAAGCTTTCTTT. Translating gives CASTGSNTEAFF.